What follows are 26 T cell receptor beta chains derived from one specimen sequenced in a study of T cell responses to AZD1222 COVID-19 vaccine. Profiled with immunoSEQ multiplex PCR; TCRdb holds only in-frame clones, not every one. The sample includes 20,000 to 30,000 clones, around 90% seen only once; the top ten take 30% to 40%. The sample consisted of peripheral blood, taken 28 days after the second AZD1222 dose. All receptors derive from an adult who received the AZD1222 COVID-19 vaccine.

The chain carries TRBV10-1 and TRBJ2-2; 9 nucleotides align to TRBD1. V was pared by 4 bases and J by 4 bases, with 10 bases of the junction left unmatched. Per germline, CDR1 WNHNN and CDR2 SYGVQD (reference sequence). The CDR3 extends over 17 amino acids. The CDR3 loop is CASSANGDRDTTGELFF. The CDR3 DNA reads TGCGCCAGCAGTGCTAATGGGGACAGGGATACCACCGGGGAGCTGTTTTTT.

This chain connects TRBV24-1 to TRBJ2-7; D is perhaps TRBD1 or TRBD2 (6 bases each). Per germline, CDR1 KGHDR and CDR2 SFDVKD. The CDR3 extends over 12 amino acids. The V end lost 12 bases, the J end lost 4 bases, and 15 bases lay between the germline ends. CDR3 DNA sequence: TGTGCCCCGGGGGCCTCTAAATACGAGCAGTACTTC. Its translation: CAPGASKYEQYF.

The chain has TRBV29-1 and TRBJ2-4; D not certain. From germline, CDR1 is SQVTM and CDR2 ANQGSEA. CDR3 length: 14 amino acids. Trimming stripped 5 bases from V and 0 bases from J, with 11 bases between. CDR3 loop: CSVIVVSAKNIQYF. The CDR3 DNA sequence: TGCAGCGTTATTGTTGTCTCAGCCAAAAACATTCAGTACTTC.

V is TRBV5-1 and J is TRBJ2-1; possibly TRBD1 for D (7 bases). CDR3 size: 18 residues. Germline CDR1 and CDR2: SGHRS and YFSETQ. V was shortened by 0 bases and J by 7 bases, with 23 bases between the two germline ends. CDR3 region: CASSLALSAGGGTNEQFF. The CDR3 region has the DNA TGCGCCAGCAGCTTGGCCCTTTCTGCAGGGGGAGGAACGAATGAGCAGTTCTTC.

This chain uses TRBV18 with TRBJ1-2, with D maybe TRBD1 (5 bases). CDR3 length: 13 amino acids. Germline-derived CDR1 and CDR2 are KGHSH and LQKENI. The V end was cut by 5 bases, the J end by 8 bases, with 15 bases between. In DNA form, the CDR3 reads TGTGCCAGCTCAACTACAGGCGCCAGGGGCTACACCTTC. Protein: CASSTTGARGYTF.

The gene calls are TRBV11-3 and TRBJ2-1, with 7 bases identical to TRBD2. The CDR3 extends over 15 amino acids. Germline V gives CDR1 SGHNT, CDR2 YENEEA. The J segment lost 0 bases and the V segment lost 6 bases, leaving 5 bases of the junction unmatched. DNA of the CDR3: TGTGCCAGCAGTCCTACGGGGGGCTCCTACAATGAGCAGTTCTTC. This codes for CASSPTGGSYNEQFF.

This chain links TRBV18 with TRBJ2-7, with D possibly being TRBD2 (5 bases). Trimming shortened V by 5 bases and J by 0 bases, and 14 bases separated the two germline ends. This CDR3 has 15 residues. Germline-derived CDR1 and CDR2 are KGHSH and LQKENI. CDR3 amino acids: CASSSSTGYSYEQYF. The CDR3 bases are TGTGCCAGCTCATCTTCGACGGGATACTCCTACGAGCAGTACTTC.

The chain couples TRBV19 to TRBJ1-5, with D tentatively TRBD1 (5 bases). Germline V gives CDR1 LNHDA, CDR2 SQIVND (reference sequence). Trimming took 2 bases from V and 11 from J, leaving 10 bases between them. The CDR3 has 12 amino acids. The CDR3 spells CASSIRGEAQHF. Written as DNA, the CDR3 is TGTGCCAGTAGTATAAGGGGAGAAGCCCAGCATTTT. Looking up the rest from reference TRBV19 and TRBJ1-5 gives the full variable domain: DGGITQSPKYLFRKEGQNVTLSCEQNLNHDAMYWYRQDPGQGLRLIYYSQIVNDFQKGDIAEGYSVSREKKESFPLTVTSAQKNPTAFYLCASSIRGEAQHFGDGTRLSIL.

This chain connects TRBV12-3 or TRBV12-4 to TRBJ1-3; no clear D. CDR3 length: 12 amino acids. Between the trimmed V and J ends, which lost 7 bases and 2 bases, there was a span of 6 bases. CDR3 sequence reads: CASINTGNTIYF. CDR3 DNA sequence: TGTGCCAGCATCAACACTGGAAACACCATATATTTT.

The CDR3 loop reads CASTRTGTGYNEQFF. The CDR3 nucleotides are TGTGCCAGCACCCGAACGGGAACGGGGTACAATGAGCAGTTCTTC. The chain couples TRBV6-6 to TRBJ2-1; possible D gene TRBD2, 5 bases. Germline assignment: CDR1 MNHNY and CDR2 SVGAGI (reference sequence). Trimming stripped 7 bases from V and 4 bases from J, with 17 bases between. The CDR3 runs 15 residues.

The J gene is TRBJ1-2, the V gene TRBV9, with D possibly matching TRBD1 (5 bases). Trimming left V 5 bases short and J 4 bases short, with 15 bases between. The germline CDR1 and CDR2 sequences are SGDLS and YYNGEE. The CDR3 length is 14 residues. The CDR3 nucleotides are TGTGCCAGCAGTGGGATCGGGGGAACCTATGGCTACACCTTC. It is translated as CASSGIGGTYGYTF.

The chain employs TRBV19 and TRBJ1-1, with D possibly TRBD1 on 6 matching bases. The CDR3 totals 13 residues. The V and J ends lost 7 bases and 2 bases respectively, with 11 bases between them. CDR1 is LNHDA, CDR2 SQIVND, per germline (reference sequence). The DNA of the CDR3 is TGTGCCAGTACGGGACAATTTAACACTGAAGCTTTCTTT. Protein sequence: CASTGQFNTEAFF.

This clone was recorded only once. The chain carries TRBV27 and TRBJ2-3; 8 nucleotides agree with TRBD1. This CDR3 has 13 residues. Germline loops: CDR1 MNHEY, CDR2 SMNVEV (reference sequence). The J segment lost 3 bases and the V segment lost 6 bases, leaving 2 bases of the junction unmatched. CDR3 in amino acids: CASSRTGTDTQYF. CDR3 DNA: TGTGCCAGCAGCCGGACAGGGACAGATACGCAGTATTTT.

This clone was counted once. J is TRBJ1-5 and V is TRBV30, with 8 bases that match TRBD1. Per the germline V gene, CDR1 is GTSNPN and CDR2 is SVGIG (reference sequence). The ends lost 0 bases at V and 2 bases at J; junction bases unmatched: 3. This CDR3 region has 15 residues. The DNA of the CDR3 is TGTGCCTGGAGTGTAATGACAGGGGGCAATCAGCCCCAGCATTTT. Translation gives CAWSVMTGGNQPQHF.

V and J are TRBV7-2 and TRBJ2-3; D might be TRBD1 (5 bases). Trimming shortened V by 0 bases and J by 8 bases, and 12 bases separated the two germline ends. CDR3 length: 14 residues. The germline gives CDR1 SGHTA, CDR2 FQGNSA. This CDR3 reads CASSLASGQPTQYF. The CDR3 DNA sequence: TGTGCCAGCAGCTTAGCCTCAGGGCAGCCTACGCAGTATTTT.

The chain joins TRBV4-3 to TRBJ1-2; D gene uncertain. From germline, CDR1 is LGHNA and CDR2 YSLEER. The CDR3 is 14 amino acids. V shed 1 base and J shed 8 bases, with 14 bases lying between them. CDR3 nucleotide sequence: TGCGCCAGCAGCCAAGTGGAAGGAGTGGGAGGCTACACCTTC. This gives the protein CASSQVEGVGGYTF.

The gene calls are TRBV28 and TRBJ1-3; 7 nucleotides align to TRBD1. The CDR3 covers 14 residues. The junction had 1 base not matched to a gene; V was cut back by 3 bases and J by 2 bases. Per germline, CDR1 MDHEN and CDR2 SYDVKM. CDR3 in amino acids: CASSFQGAGNTIYF. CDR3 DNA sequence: TGTGCCAGCAGTTTTCAGGGGGCTGGAAACACCATATATTTT.

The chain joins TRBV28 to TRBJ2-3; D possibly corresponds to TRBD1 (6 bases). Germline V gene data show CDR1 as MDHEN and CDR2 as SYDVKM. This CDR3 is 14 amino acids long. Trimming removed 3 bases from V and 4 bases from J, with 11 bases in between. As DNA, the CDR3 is TGTGCCAGCAGTTTTCCGGCAGGGGCAGATACGCAGTATTTT. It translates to CASSFPAGADTQYF.

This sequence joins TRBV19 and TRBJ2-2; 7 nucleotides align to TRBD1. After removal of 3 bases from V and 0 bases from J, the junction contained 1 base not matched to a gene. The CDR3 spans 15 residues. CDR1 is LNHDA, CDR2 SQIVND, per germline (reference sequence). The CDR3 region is CASSIQGANTGELFF. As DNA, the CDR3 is TGTGCCAGTAGTATCCAGGGGGCGAACACCGGGGAGCTGTTTTTT.

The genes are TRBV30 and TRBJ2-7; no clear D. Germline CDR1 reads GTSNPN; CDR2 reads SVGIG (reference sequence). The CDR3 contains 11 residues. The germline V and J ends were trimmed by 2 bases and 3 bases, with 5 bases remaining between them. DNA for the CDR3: TGTGCCTGGAGTCTTGGCTACGAGCAGTACTTC. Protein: CAWSLGYEQYF. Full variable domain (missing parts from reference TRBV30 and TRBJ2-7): SQTIHQWPATLVQPVGSPLSLECTVEGTSNPNLYWYRQAAGRGLQLLFYSVGIGQISSEVPQNLSASRPQDRQFILSSKKLLLSDSGFYLCAWSLGYEQYFGPGTRLTVT.

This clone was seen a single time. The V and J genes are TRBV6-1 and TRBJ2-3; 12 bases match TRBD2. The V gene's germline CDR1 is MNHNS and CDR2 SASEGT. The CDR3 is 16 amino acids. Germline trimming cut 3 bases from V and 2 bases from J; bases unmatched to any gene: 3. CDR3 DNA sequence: TGTGCCAGCAGTGACCGGACTAGCGGGGTCACAGATACGCAGTATTTT. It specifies CASSDRTSGVTDTQYF.

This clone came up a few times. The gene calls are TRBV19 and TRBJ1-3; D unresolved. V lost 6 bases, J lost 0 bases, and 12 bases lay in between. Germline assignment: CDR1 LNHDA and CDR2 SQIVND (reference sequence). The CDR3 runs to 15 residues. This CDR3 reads CASSMLAGSGNTIYF. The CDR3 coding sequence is TGTGCCAGTAGCATGCTGGCGGGCTCTGGAAACACCATATATTTT.

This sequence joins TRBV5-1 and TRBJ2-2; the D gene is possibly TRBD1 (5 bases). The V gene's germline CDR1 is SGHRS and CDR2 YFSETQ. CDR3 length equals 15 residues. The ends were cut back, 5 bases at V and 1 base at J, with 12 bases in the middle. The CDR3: CASRPGHLNTGELFF. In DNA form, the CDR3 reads TGCGCCAGCAGACCCGGACACCTGAACACCGGGGAGCTGTTTTTT.

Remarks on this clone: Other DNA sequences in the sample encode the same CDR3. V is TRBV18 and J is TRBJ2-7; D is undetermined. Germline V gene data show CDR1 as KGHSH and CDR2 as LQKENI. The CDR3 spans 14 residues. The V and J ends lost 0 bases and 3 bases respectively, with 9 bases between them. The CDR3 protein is CASSPPVQLYEQYF. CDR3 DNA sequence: TGTGCCAGCTCACCACCGGTACAGCTCTACGAGCAGTACTTC.

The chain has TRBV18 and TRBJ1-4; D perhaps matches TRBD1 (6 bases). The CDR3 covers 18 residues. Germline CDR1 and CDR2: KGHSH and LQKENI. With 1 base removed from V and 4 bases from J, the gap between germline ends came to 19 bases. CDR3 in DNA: TGTGCCAGCTCACCACGCGACAGATGGGACACACTTAATGAAAAACTGTTTTTT. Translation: CASSPRDRWDTLNEKLFF.

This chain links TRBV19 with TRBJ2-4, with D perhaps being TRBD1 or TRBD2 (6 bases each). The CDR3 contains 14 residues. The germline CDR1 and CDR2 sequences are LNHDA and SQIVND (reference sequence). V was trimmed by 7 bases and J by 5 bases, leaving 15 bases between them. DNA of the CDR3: TGTGCCAGTATGAGGGGGGACACAGAAAACATTCAGTACTTC. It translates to CASMRGDTENIQYF. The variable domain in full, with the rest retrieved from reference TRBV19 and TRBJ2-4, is DGGITQSPKYLFRKEGQNVTLSCEQNLNHDAMYWYRQDPGQGLRLIYYSQIVNDFQKGDIAEGYSVSREKKESFPLTVTSAQKNPTAFYLCASMRGDTENIQYFGAGTRLSVL.